This T cell receptor beta chain was recovered during a study of siplizumab effects on memory and regulatory T cells. Between the trimmed V and J ends, which lost 3 bases and 0 bases, there was a span of 12 bases. Germline CDR1 is SGHRS and CDR2 is YFSETQ. The CDR3 is made up of 15 amino acids. Findings and limits, study-wide: Naive T cells were seen as more diverse than memory cells and as major alloresponse contributors.

This clone came up a few times. The target antigen is unknown. Sequenced by immunoSEQ multiplex PCR; TCRdb stores in-frame clones only, minus some. Altogether tens of thousands of clones are present, approximately 88% being singletons, with the ten largest covering about 1.7%. The rearrangement joins TRBV5-1 to TRBJ1-1; maybe TRBD1 (5 bases). The sequence derives from a human donor in good health. Sequencing used Tregs sorted from blood. The CDR3 DNA reads as TGCGCCAGCAGCTCGAGACAGAACATGAACACTGAAGCTTTCTTT. It yields the protein CASSSRQNMNTEAFF.